Listed here is a single T cell receptor beta chain. Its target is not known. CDR3 length: 13 amino acids. CDR1 is SNHLY and CDR2 is FYNNEI in the germline V gene. V was trimmed by 5 bases and J by 4 bases, leaving 11 bases between them. This record belongs to a study of cytomegalovirus exposure and HLA in healthy donors. With 60 Vbeta and 13 Jbeta primers, the PCR was carried out. Measured with immunoSEQ multiplex PCR; TCRdb has only the in-frame clones, and not every one. In the table there are over 100,000 clones, roughly 80% of which are singletons. Study outcomes and limitations: Most of the TCR beta V segments (in an earlier analysis) were productive either about 90% or about 30% of the time. One cluster of highly shared sequence variants probably arose as a sequencing artifact.

The chain uses TRBV2 and TRBJ2-5, with a tentative D call TRBD1 (5 bases). This TCR was recovered from a woman in her 30s in good health and CMV-seropositive. Source material: PBMCs. The CDR3 sequence is CASSKGQGETQYF. In nucleotides, the CDR3 is TGTGCCAGCAGTAAAGGCCAGGGAGAGACCCAGTACTTC.